This entry is about one TCR beta chain. Its cognate antigen is unknown. This specimen comes from a study of vaccination and CD4 T cells after COVID-19. Specified treatment: roughly 10-day PBMC culture with coronavirus spike peptide pools or control peptides (ViraFEST assay). PCR-confirmed positives ranged from March to December 2020, preceding US Alpha, Beta and Delta variants. On days 3 and 7, half the medium was swapped for fresh IL-2-containing medium. Losses at the gene ends were 6 bases for V and 7 bases for J; bases not matched to a gene: 26. CDR3 length: 19 residues. Germline V gene sequence: CDR1 SGHAT, CDR2 FQNNGV. An Oncomine TCR Beta short-read assay was used to sequence the DNA from cultured CD4+ T cells. Researchers extracted genomic DNA from CD4+ T cells that had been cultured. TCRdb independently ran MiXCR on the PCR reads; one entry per CDR3 protein. Of roughly 9,600 distinct CDR3 sequences in the sample, approximately 30% were seen once.

This TCR was recovered from a human donor who had recovered from COVID-19. The chain has TRBV11-2 and TRBJ1-2; 7 bases line up with TRBD1. Material: CD4+ T cells from blood, cultured in vitro, obtained after SARS-CoV-2 vaccination. Here the CDR3 DNA reads TGTGCCAGCAGAAGCTTACGAGGGCAGGGGGAGGGCCTAGGACCTGGCTACACCTTC. It codes for CASRSLRGQGEGLGPGYTF.